This T cell receptor (beta chain) was profiled in a study of post-analysis software for immune sequencing data. The wider study: Relapsing-remitting, secondary progressive and progressive-relapsing forms of multiple sclerosis all featured among disease courses.

The library was made from cDNA and included unique molecular identifiers. When about 0.85 to 11 million T cells were used, they gave around 500,000 cDNA molecules. From the PCR reads, TCRdb called clonotypes with MiXCR, one entry per CDR3 protein. The sample records approximately 260,000 distinct CDR3 sequences, about 38% being singletons. In regard to this clonotype: As yet, its antigen is unknown.

Study conclusions and caveats: Relative to controls, patients had about 5 TRBV segments at higher frequency, with TRBV5-6, TRBV5-1 and TRBV20-1 among these. Significantly decreased normalized Chao1 diversity was recorded for multiple sclerosis patients relative to controls.

Trimming took off 8 bases at V and 1 base at J, with 18 bases between the two ends. The CDR3 sequence is 15 residues long. Per germline, CDR1 MDHEN and CDR2 SYDVKM. Sample: blood. The TCR was taken from a girl aged 5-17 years with multiple sclerosis. V and J are TRBV28 and TRBJ2-7, with D possibly called TRBD1 or TRBD2 (6 bases each). The chain's CDR3 is CASAPGAEGSYEQYF. CDR3 nucleotides: TGTGCCAGCGCGCCGGGGGCGGAAGGGTCCTACGAGCAGTACTTC.